The rows below give T cell receptor beta chains drawn from one sample of a study of cytomegalovirus exposure and HLA in healthy donors. TCRdb's table, derived via immunoSEQ multiplex PCR, lists solely in-frame clones and lacks some. The sample consists of some 200,000 clones, more than 65% of them appearing once. The sample comprised PBMCs. These receptors all come from a man over 45 in good health and CMV-seronegative. The CDR3 runs from the conserved cysteine through the conserved F or W. The D gene is left open where the match is weak. Not every row has a clone size; where given, it reads once, few, many or a size class.

J: TRBJ2-3
size: few
D: TRBD1
V: TRBV19
CDR3: CASTGTGVADTQYF
DNA: TGTGCCAGTACCGGGACAGGGGTCGCAGATACGCAGTATTTT

J: TRBJ1-1
size: -
D: TRBD1
V: TRBV11-3
CDR3: CASSLSWDRAAFF
DNA: TGTGCCAGCAGCCTTAGTTGGGACAGGGCCGCTTTCTTT

J: TRBJ2-1
size: -
D: -
V: TRBV25-1
CDR3: CASSVHGLSSYNEQFF
DNA: TGTGCCAGCAGTGTCCACGGGTTAAGCTCCTACAATGAGCAGTTCTTC

J: TRBJ1-1
size: -
D: -
V: TRBV14
CDR3: CASSPRGSGTEAFF
DNA: TGTGCCAGCAGCCCGAGAGGGTCGGGAACTGAAGCTTTCTTT

J: TRBJ2-7
size: once
D: -
V: TRBV7-9
CDR3: CASSSARNEQYF
DNA: TGTGCCAGCAGCTCAGCCAGGAACGAGCAGTACTTC

J: TRBJ1-5
size: -
D: TRBD1
V: TRBV28
CDR3: CASSRTGRPWGGNQPQHF
DNA: TGTGCCAGCAGCCGGACAGGGCGGCCTTGGGGTGGCAATCAGCCCCAGCATTTT

J: TRBJ2-1
size: -
D: TRBD2
V: TRBV7-8
CDR3: CASSLVSGGSYNEQLF
DNA: TGTGCCAGCAGCTTAGTTAGCGGGGGCTCCTACAATGAGCAGCTCTTC

J: TRBJ2-7
size: -
D: -
V: TRBV6-5
CDR3: CASSYSARGYEQYF
DNA: TGTGCCAGCAGTTACTCGGCCAGGGGATACGAGCAGTACTTC

J: TRBJ1-4
size: -
D: -
V: TRBV7-8
CDR3: CASSFREGVEKLFF
DNA: TGTGCCAGCAGCTTCCGGGAGGGGGTTGAAAAACTGTTTTTT

J: TRBJ1-5
size: -
D: TRBD1
V: TRBV30
CDR3: CAWSPQGGSNQPQHF
DNA: TGTGCCTGGAGTCCACAGGGGGGGAGCAATCAGCCCCAGCATTTT

J: TRBJ1-1
size: -
D: -
V: TRBV7-9
CDR3: CASSPNTLRAFF
DNA: TGTGCCAGCAGCCCCAACACCCTCAGGGCTTTCTTT

J: TRBJ1-1
size: -
D: -
V: TRBV19
CDR3: CATTDTYTEAFF
DNA: TGTGCCACTACGGACACCTACACTGAAGCTTTCTTT

J: TRBJ2-7
size: once
D: -
V: TRBV6-6
CDR3: CASSPRSGYEQYF
DNA: TGTGCCAGCAGCCCCAGATCGGGCTACGAGCAGTACTTC

J: TRBJ1-2
size: -
D: TRBD1
V: TRBV5-1
CDR3: CASSLSPDRDGYTF
DNA: TGCGCCAGCAGCTTGTCCCCGGACAGGGACGGCTACACCTTC

J: TRBJ2-1
size: once
D: TRBD1
V: TRBV5-1
CDR3: CASSLTGQPYNEQFF
DNA: TGCGCCAGCAGCTTGACGGGACAGCCGTACAATGAGCAGTTCTTC

J: TRBJ1-1
size: -
D: -
V: TRBV29-1
CDR3: CSVGRTVNTEAFF
DNA: TGCAGCGTCGGCCGGACAGTGAACACTGAAGCTTTCTTT

J: TRBJ1-2
size: -
D: TRBD1
V: TRBV5-6
CDR3: CASSILTGPKLGYTF
DNA: TGTGCCAGCAGCATATTGACAGGGCCGAAGTTGGGCTACACCTTC

J: TRBJ1-2
size: -
D: -
V: TRBV27
CDR3: CASSTRHTYGYTF
DNA: TGTGCCAGCAGTACCCGACATACCTATGGCTACACCTTC

J: TRBJ1-2
size: -
D: -
V: TRBV5-6
CDR3: CASSLGATNYGYTF
DNA: TGTGCCAGCAGCTTGGGGGCAACAAACTATGGCTACACCTTC

J: TRBJ1-1
size: -
D: TRBD1
V: TRBV7-9
CDR3: CASSSTGGTGNTEAFF
DNA: TGTGCCAGCAGCAGTACCGGCGGGACAGGGAACACTGAAGCTTTCTTT

J: TRBJ2-3
size: -
D: -
V: TRBV2
CDR3: CARGTNFTDTQYF
DNA: TGTGCCAGAGGCACTAATTTCACAGATACGCAGTATTTT

J: TRBJ1-2
size: -
D: TRBD1
V: TRBV6-1
CDR3: CASRTDRGKWGYTF
DNA: TGTGCCAGCAGGACGGACAGGGGCAAATGGGGCTACACCTTC

J: TRBJ2-1
size: -
D: -
V: TRBV5-1
CDR3: CASSLVLSSYNEQFF
DNA: TGCGCCAGCAGCTTGGTTCTAAGCTCCTACAATGAGCAGTTCTTC

J: TRBJ2-5
size: -
D: TRBD2
V: TRBV5-1
CDR3: CASSFSGGGETQYF
DNA: TGCGCCAGCAGCTTCTCCGGGGGGGGCGAGACCCAGTACTTC

J: TRBJ2-6
size: few
D: -
V: TRBV5-6
CDR3: CASSLALSRANVLTF
DNA: TGTGCCAGCAGCTTAGCACTTTCTAGGGCCAACGTCCTGACTTTC

J: TRBJ1-3
size: -
D: -
V: TRBV19
CDR3: CASSVQGGSSGNTIYF
DNA: TGTGCCAGTAGTGTGCAAGGAGGCTCCTCTGGAAACACCATATATTTT

J: TRBJ2-1
size: -
D: TRBD2
V: TRBV6-5
CDR3: CASSRLAGGNNEQFF
DNA: TGTGCCAGCAGCCGACTAGCGGGGGGTAACAATGAGCAGTTCTTC

J: TRBJ1-4
size: -
D: -
V: TRBV30
CDR3: CACRLGSGGGEKLFF
DNA: TGTGCCTGCCGCCTCGGGTCGGGGGGGGGTGAAAAACTGTTTTTT

J: TRBJ1-2
size: -
D: -
V: TRBV30
CDR3: CAWIGSAYGYTF
DNA: TGTGCCTGGATCGGCAGCGCTTATGGCTACACCTTC

J: TRBJ2-1
size: -
D: -
V: TRBV27
CDR3: CASSLLLARVDEQFF
DNA: TGTGCCAGCAGTTTGCTCCTAGCTAGAGTGGATGAGCAGTTCTTC

J: TRBJ2-5
size: -
D: -
V: TRBV5-8
CDR3: CASSLWDSRETQYF
DNA: TGTGCCAGCAGCCTATGGGACTCCCGAGAGACCCAGTACTTC

J: TRBJ2-2
size: -
D: -
V: TRBV29-1
CDR3: CSVVGLTISGTGFGELFF
DNA: TGCAGCGTGGTTGGCTTAACAATTAGCGGGACAGGGTTCGGGGAGCTGTTTTTT

J: TRBJ2-1
size: -
D: TRBD1
V: TRBV7-2
CDR3: CASSDGTGVFNEQFF
DNA: TGTGCCAGCAGCGACGGGACAGGGGTCTTCAATGAGCAGTTCTTC

J: TRBJ1-4
size: -
D: TRBD1
V: TRBV14
CDR3: CASSPSGGRGYGEKLFF
DNA: TGTGCCAGCAGTCCCTCAGGGGGCCGAGGGTACGGTGAAAAACTGTTTTTT

J: TRBJ2-3
size: -
D: -
V: TRBV5-8
CDR3: CASSLGQSTDTQYF
DNA: TGTGCCAGCAGCTTAGGACAAAGCACAGATACGCAGTATTTT

J: TRBJ2-7
size: -
D: -
V: TRBV7-2
CDR3: CASSRPGPSYEQYF
DNA: TGTGCCAGCAGCCGTCCAGGTCCCTCCTACGAGCAGTACTTC

J: TRBJ1-1
size: -
D: TRBD1
V: TRBV25-1
CDR3: CASSEEGTGSTEAFF
DNA: TGTGCCAGCAGTGAAGAAGGGACAGGTAGTACTGAAGCTTTCTTT